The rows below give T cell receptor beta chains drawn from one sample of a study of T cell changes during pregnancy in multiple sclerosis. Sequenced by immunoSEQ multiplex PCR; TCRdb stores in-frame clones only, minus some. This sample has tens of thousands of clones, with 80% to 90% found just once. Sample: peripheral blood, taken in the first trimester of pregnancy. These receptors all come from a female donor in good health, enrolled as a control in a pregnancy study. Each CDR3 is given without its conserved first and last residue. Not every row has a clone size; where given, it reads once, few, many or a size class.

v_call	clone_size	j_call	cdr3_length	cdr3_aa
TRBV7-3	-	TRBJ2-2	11	ASSFTGTGELF
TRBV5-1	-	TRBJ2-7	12	ASSRTGQTYEQY
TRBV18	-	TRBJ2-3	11	ASSPHSTDTQY
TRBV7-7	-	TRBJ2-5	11	ASSQDRVETQY
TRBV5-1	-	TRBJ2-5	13	ASSLERTGQETQY
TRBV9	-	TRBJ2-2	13	ASSAQGLDHGELF
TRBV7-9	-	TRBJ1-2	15	ASSSSGDPDRDYGYT
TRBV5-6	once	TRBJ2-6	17	ASSIDIGQGISGANVLT
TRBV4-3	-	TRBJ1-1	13	ASSQRQGLNTEAF
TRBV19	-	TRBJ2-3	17	ASSGASGGGHPSTDTQY
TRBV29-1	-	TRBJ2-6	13	SVEEMTSGANVLT
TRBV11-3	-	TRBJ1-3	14	ASSLGTDGSGNTIY
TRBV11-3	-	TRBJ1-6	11	ASSLEAGRPLH
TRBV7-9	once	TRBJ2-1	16	ASSLIPPTSGGANEQF
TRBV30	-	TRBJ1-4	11	AWNPATNEKLF
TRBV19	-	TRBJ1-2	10	ASSRGDYGYT
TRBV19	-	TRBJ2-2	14	ASSIVGGGAAGELF
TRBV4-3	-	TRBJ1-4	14	ASSQDKGTGSEKLF
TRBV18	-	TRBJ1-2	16	ASSPRGGELLSNYGYT
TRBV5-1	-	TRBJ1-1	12	ASSLEQTNTEAF
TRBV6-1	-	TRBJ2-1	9	ASRQGNEQF
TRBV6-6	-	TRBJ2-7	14	ASSYGQLGQGAWQY
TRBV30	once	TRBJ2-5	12	AWRRGTSEETQY
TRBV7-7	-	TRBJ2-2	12	ASSLWGGPGELF
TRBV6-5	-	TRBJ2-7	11	ASSYEVGYEQY
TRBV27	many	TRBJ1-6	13	ASSGTAFNNSPLH
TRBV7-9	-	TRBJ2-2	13	ASSLQGAGTGELF
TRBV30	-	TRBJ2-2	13	AWSVGGGKTGELF
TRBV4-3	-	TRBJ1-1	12	ASSQAGMHTEAF
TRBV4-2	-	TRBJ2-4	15	ASSQDPAGGGSNIQY
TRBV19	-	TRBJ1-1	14	ASSERPRSGNTEAF
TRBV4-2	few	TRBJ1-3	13	ASSQARRAGNTIY
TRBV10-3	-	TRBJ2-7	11	AISESRTYEQY
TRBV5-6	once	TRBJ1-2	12	ASSMDRADYGYT
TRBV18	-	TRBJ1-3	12	ASSRESSGNTIY
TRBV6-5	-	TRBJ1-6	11	ASRERANSPLH
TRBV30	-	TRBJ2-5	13	AWSVQAGEGETQY